Below, 10 T cell receptor beta chains from the same sample are listed, as sequenced in a study of shared clonotypes between healthy human individuals. Measured with immunoSEQ multiplex PCR; TCRdb has only the in-frame clones, and not every one. Of around 200,000 clones in the sample, 60% to 75% were seen once. The material sequenced was memory CD4+ T cells sorted from blood. As for subset: CD45RA-negative fraction. These receptors were taken from a man younger than 45 in good health.

V gene TRBV10-3 combines with J gene TRBJ2-2, with D perhaps matching TRBD1 (6 bases). The CDR3 loop spans 14 amino acids. The V gene's germline CDR1 is ENHRY and CDR2 SYGVKD. Trimming took off 10 bases at V and 0 bases at J, with 12 bases between the two ends. CDR3 in DNA: TGTGCCACCCCGACAGGAGCGAACACCGGGGAGCTGTTTTTT. Residues: CATPTGANTGELFF.

This clone showed up many times. J is TRBJ1-4 and V is TRBV4-3, with D unclear. The CDR3 is made up of 18 amino acids. Per the germline V gene, CDR1 is LGHNA and CDR2 is YSLEER. Between the trimmed V and J ends, which lost 0 bases and 8 bases, there was a span of 22 bases. CDR3 region: CASSQESSLPPTREKLFF. DNA of the CDR3: TGCGCCAGCAGCCAAGAAAGTTCCCTCCCTCCGACTCGGGAAAAACTGTTTTTT.

This clone was seen a few times. The rearrangement uses TRBV18 and TRBJ2-5, with D possibly TRBD2 on 6 matching bases. Trimming stripped 0 bases from V and 5 bases from J, with 13 bases between. This CDR3 has 15 amino acids. Germline CDR1 and CDR2: KGHSH and LQKENI. Here the CDR3 reads CASSPPLSSGETQYF. CDR3 nucleotide sequence: TGTGCCAGCTCACCACCGTTATCCAGCGGGGAGACCCAGTACTTC.

The chain employs TRBV5-1 and TRBJ2-5; no clear D. The CDR3 consists of 15 residues. V lost 4 bases and J 2 bases, leaving 15 bases between the germline ends. Germline V gene lookup returns CDR1 SGHRS and CDR2 YFSETQ. The CDR3 is CASSPPARRQETQYF. The CDR3, as DNA: TGCGCCAGCAGCCCCCCCGCGCGGCGGCAAGAGACCCAGTACTTC. Full variable domain (rest looked up from reference TRBV5-1 and TRBJ2-5): KAGVTQTPRYLIKTRGQQVTLSCSPISGHRSVSWYQQTPGQGLQFLFEYFSETQRNKGNFPGRFSGRQFSNSRSEMNVSTLELGDSALYLCASSPPARRQETQYFGPGTRLLVL.

CDR3 loop: CASSSISGYNEQFF. CDR3 nucleotides: TGTGCCAGCAGCTCAATTAGCGGTTACAATGAGCAGTTCTTC. V gene TRBV9 combines with J gene TRBJ2-1; TRBD2 is a possible D gene (6 bases). The CDR3 sequence is 14 residues long. CDR1 is SGDLS, CDR2 YYNGEE, per germline. Trimming removed 4 bases from V and 4 bases from J, with 12 bases in between. Combining the CDR3 with reference TRBV9 and TRBJ2-1 gives the whole variable domain DSGVTQTPKHLITATGQRVTLRCSPRSGDLSVYWYQQSLDQGLQFLIQYYNGEERAKGNILERFSAQQFPDLHSELNLSSLELGDSALYFCASSSISGYNEQFFGPGTRLTVL.

This clone was observed a few times. J is TRBJ2-1 and V is TRBV7-4; tentatively, D is TRBD2 (5 bases). The germline V gene has CDR1 SGHVT and CDR2 SQSDAQ. The CDR3 is made up of 16 amino acids. Deletions cut 7 bases from V and 5 bases from J, with 21 bases between. The CDR3 bases are TGTGCCAGCACCCTGTTATCCGGGGTAGTCAACAATGAGCAGTTCTTC. Translating gives CASTLLSGVVNNEQFF.

The genes are TRBV5-6 and TRBJ1-5; TRBD1 is a possible D gene (5 bases). V shed 3 bases and J shed 11 bases, with 24 bases lying between them. Germline CDR1 reads SGHDT; CDR2 reads YYEEEE. There are 16 residues in the CDR3. The CDR3: CASSSSWGGTGSSQHF. CDR3 sequence (DNA): TGTGCCAGCAGCTCGTCCTGGGGGGGAACGGGCAGTTCCCAGCATTTT.

This clone was counted ten times or more. The chain combines TRBV7-9 with TRBJ1-4; D is ambiguous. The length of the CDR3 is 14 residues. The germline V gene encodes CDR1 SEHNR and CDR2 FQNEAQ (reference sequence). Trimming pared 2 bases from V and 4 bases from J, leaving 8 bases between. For the CDR3, the DNA is TGTGCCAGCAGCTTAATCGTTCTTAATGAAAAACTGTTTTTT. This encodes CASSLIVLNEKLFF.

The J gene is TRBJ2-1, the V gene TRBV9; 8 nucleotides line up with TRBD2. This CDR3 has 15 residues. Germline lookup yields CDR1 SGDLS and CDR2 YYNGEE. V gave up 1 base and J gave up 9 bases; unmatched junction bases: 9. CDR3 sequence: CASSVPGGSHGEQFF. The CDR3 DNA reads TGTGCCAGCAGCGTACCGGGAGGGTCACATGGTGAGCAGTTCTTC. Full variable domain (remainder filled in from reference TRBV9 and TRBJ2-1): DSGVTQTPKHLITATGQRVTLRCSPRSGDLSVYWYQQSLDQGLQFLIQYYNGEERAKGNILERFSAQQFPDLHSELNLSSLELGDSALYFCASSVPGGSHGEQFFGPGTRLTVL.

In its sample, this clone was seen once. The chain has TRBV27 and TRBJ2-4; D unresolved. The germline CDR1 and CDR2 sequences are MNHEY and SMNVEV (reference sequence). This CDR3 has 14 amino acids. Trimming stripped 4 bases from V and 6 bases from J, with 13 bases between. The CDR3 DNA follows: TGTGCCAGCAGTTCCCGGAAGACCGGAAACATTCAGTACTTC. Its translation: CASSSRKTGNIQYF.